Described below is a single T cell receptor beta chain sequence and its context. Its antigen remains unidentified. Base qualities are not recorded, but no much larger clone differs from it by a single base. This specimen comes from a study of blood T cell repertoires in COVID-19 (dated by TCRdb to between 2020 and 2021). Turning to the overall study: Collaborator samples came from the United States, Italy and Spain and covered acute and convalescent phases of COVID-19. The material from the prospective study consisted of cDNA or gDNA derived from T cells, B-cell-depleted T cells, or PBMCs. Subjects who had been exposed to COVID-19, were actively infected with it, or had recovered from it provided the deeply sampled blood TCRbeta repertoires that made up the dataset. The repertoires were released in a freely available public database intended as a resource for research on the immune response to SARS-CoV-2. Samples were obtained from the ongoing ImmuneRACE study (first 160 participants) and from approximately 1,200 subjects provided by 6 global collaborators. The sample metadata nearly always contained a de-identified subject ID, COVID-19 status, age in years and sex. Where available, HLA class I and class II types were taken from metadata supplied by the sample provider and were not determined by assay-based typing. Broad study findings and their caveats: The quantity of clinical and demographic metadata differed by source and by participant and was supplied without curation.

The immunoSEQ Assay, a bias-controlled multiplex PCR, was used to amplify TCRbeta CDR3 regions from genomic DNA. On the authors' methods: The number of nucleated cells in each sample was estimated from the amplification of reference gene primers within the assay. To quantify the absolute abundance of each unique TCRbeta CDR3 rearrangement, sequence reads were collapsed and filtered. For each sample, productive Simpson clonality was calculated as the square root of Simpson's diversity index over productive rearrangements. In its TCRdb copy, this immuneACCESS table keeps in-frame sequences only and misses some clones. Where compared with another copy, unresolved V genes explain less than half of these, and the others have no known cause. D and trimming come from the DNA, and the V and J calls and clone size come from that table. The sample table holds about 90,000 clones, of which 80% were seen once. The top ten constitute 10% of the sample.

Reading the germline V gene gives CDR1 MGHDK and CDR2 SYGVNS. The CDR3 contains 14 residues, cysteine and phenylalanine counted. Only CDR3 DNA is held: 42 bases, read in frame from base 1. V is reduced by 2 bases and J by 5 bases, leaving a spacing of 12 bases between them. Each collaborating institution followed its own protocols to collect whole blood in K2EDTA tubes. For TCRbeta analysis, collaborator samples were shipped as frozen whole blood, as isolated PBMCs, or as DNA extracted from either sample type. This TCR derives from a woman in her seventies with acute or convalescent COVID-19. Sample: peripheral blood. The chain is encoded by TRBV25-1 joined to TRBJ1-2; the D gene lacks a confident call. The CDR3 region reads CASSEVGSSYGYTF. Here is the DNA: TGTGCCAGCAGTGAAGTGGGCAGCAGTTATGGCTACACCTTC.